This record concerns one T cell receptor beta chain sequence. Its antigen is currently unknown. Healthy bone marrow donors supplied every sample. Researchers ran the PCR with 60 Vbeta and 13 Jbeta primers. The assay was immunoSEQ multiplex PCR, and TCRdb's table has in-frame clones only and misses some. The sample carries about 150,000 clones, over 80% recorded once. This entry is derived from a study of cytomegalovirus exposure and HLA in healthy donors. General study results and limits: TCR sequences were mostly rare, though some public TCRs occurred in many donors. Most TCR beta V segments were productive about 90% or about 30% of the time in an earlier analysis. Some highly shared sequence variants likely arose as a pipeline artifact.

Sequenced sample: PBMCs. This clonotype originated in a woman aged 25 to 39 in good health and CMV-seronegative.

The CDR3: CASSQSQGLYGYTF. CDR3 coding DNA: TGCGCCAGCAGTCAATCACAGGGTCTCTATGGCTACACCTTC. The V and J genes are TRBV23-1 and TRBJ1-2; tentatively, D is TRBD1 (6 bases). TRBV23-1 belongs to the ORF category, with a function that is uncertain. The ends were cut back, 0 bases at V and 4 bases at J, with 9 bases in the middle. The CDR3 consists of 14 residues.